Listed below are T cell receptor beta chains from one sample, sequenced in a study of T cells expressing NK-cell markers. TCRdb re-called the 5' RACE reads and gives one entry per CDR3 protein, without DNA. The table lists 300,000 to 500,000 distinct CDR3 sequences, with around a tenth in the top ten. Sample: blood T cells: a sorted CD56 or NKG2C T cell subset, CD4+ or CD8+ T cells, or bulk PBMC T cells (not recorded which). The receptors here all came from a woman aged 45-65 years in good health. Both conserved end residues are part of each CDR3.

TRBV6-7	TRBJ2-4	CASSYPPGQGSNNIQYF
TRBV7-8	TRBJ2-7	CASRQGIWDEQYF
TRBV29-1	TRBJ2-3	CSVDITGGTQYF
TRBV10-3	TRBJ2-1	CAIRAPGSGDYNEQFF
TRBV29-1	TRBJ2-7	CSVAGGAGDEQYF
TRBV5-1	TRBJ2-4	CASSFSFLKNIQYF
TRBV2	TRBJ2-2	CASSELGGAGELFF
TRBV2	TRBJ2-1	CASSEAGLAASNEQFF
TRBV4-1	TRBJ2-5	CASSPSGPKETQYF
TRBV29-1	TRBJ2-5	CSVRVATGEETQYF
TRBV19	TRBJ2-1	CASRPDSINEQFF